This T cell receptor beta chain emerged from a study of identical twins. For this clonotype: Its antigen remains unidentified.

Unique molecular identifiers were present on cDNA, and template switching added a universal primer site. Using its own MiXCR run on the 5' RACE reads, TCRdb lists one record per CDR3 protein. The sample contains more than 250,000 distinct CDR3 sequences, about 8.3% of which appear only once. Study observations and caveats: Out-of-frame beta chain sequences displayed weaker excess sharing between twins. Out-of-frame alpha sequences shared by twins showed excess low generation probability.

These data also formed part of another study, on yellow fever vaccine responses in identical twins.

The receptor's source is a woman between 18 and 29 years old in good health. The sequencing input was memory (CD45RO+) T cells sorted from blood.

CDR3 nucleotides: TGTGCCAGCAGTGAATCAACAGGGACCACTGGCTACACCTTC. Translation gives CASSESTGTTGYTF. The chain employs TRBV25-1 and TRBJ1-2; TRBD1 is a possible D gene (6 bases). With 1 base removed from V and 7 bases from J, the gap between germline ends came to 13 bases. From germline, CDR1 is MGHDK and CDR2 SYGVNS. This CDR3 comprises 14 residues.